The 17 T cell receptor beta chains below all came from one sample that was sequenced in a study of T-cell memory formation after mild COVID-19. TCRdb analysed the 5' RACE reads with MiXCR anew, one entry per CDR3 protein. This table holds about 340,000 distinct CDR3 sequences, around 20% found once. The material sequenced was PBMCs or a T cell subset sorted from them (not recorded which). Receptors were obtained from a man aged 18 to 29 who had mild COVID-19 (a few samples of this study predate the infection). Cell type and time point are not known.

This clonotype was observed a handful of times. V is TRBV7-3 and J is TRBJ2-2, with TRBD2 identical over 11 bases. The CDR3 covers 15 residues. The germline V gene encodes CDR1 SGHTA and CDR2 FQGTGA. V lost 4 bases to trimming and J lost 11 bases; unmatched junction nucleotides: 9. The CDR3 is CASSSSGGPTDELFF. The CDR3 DNA reads as TGTGCCAGCAGCTCTAGCGGGGGGCCCACCGATGAGCTGTTTTTT.

The V call is TRBV24-1, the J call TRBJ1-2; 7 positions agree with TRBD1. The trim removed 12 bases at V and 6 bases at J, leaving 18 bases unmatched. The CDR3 runs 15 residues. The germline gives CDR1 KGHDR, CDR2 SFDVKD. CDR3 DNA: TGTGCCGCTTACAGGGGCCGAGAACCTGGGGATGGCTACACCTTC. Protein product: CAAYRGREPGDGYTF.

The chain joins TRBV12-3 or TRBV12-4 to TRBJ2-7, with 9 bases identical to TRBD2. The V segment lost 6 bases and the J segment 6 bases; nucleotides outside the gene matches: 6. This CDR3 contains 13 residues. CDR3 region: CASSTGLAFEQYV. The CDR3 DNA is TGTGCCAGCAGCACCGGACTAGCGTTCGAGCAGTACGTC.

The chain combines TRBV5-1 with TRBJ1-4; the D is unclear. The CDR3 has 13 residues. V dropped 2 bases and J dropped 8 bases, with 10 bases sitting between them. CDR1 is SGHRS, CDR2 YFSETQ, per germline. DNA for the CDR3: TGCGCCAGCAGCTTCGACCGAGGGGAAAAACTGTTTTTT. This gives the protein CASSFDRGEKLFF.

There are a few counts of this clonotype. This chain uses TRBV7-9 with TRBJ2-1, with D possibly being TRBD1 (6 bases). The V and J ends lost 1 base and 16 bases respectively, with 11 bases between them. The CDR3 runs to 11 residues. Germline lookup yields CDR1 SEHNR and CDR2 FQNEAQ (reference sequence). For the CDR3, the DNA is TGTGCCAGCAGCTTAGTCGAGGGGGTCTTCTTC. This gives the protein CASSLVEGVFF.

This clonotype came up a few times. The rearrangement joins TRBV20-1 to TRBJ1-5; TRBD1 agrees at 7 bases. The V gene end was trimmed by 6 bases and the J gene end by 4 bases; junction bases not matched to a gene: 6. The CDR3 has 13 residues. From germline, CDR1 is DFQATT and CDR2 SNEGSKA (reference sequence). Here the CDR3 DNA reads TGCAGTGCCATCCGGGACAGTAATCAGCCCCAGCATTTT. Residues: CSAIRDSNQPQHF.

This clonotype was seen many times. The chain combines TRBV24-1 with TRBJ2-7; a weak D match, TRBD1 (6 bases). This CDR3 is built from 17 residues. Per germline, CDR1 KGHDR and CDR2 SFDVKD. Trimming shortened V by 0 bases and J by 3 bases, and 17 bases separated the two germline ends. The CDR3 region has the DNA TGTGCCACCAGTGATTTGTCTGAGAACAGGGACGGCTACGAGCAGTACGTC. Amino acids: CATSDLSENRDGYEQYV.

The CDR3, as DNA: TGTGCCAGCAGTCTCTGGGACAGGGGAAATAGCAATCAGCCCCAGCATTTT. Protein: CASSLWDRGNSNQPQHF. The chain joins TRBV6-6 to TRBJ1-5; 10 nucleotides match TRBD1. The CDR3 extends over 17 amino acids. J gave up 0 bases and V 5 bases, and 7 bases lay outside the gene matches. CDR1 MNHNY and CDR2 SVGAGI come from the germline V gene (reference sequence).

This clonotype showed up just a few times. This rearrangement joins TRBV4-2 to TRBJ2-5, with 7 bases aligning to TRBD2. The CDR3 contains 14 residues. After removal of 0 bases from V and 4 bases from J, the junction contained 2 bases not matched to a gene. Germline loops: CDR1 LGHNA, CDR2 YNFKEQ. CDR3 loop: CASSQEWGGETQYF. The DNA for the CDR3 is TGTGCCAGCAGCCAAGAGTGGGGGGGAGAGACCCAGTACTTC.

The rearrangement uses TRBV4-1 and TRBJ1-1; no definite D call. The CDR3 has 11 residues. The germline CDR1 and CDR2 sequences are MGHRA and YSYEKL. V shed 8 bases and J shed 4 bases, with 8 bases lying between them. The CDR3 coding sequence is TGCGCCAGCGGAGCTCCCACTGAAGCTTTCTTT. It specifies CASGAPTEAFF.

The chain employs TRBV5-1 and TRBJ1-4; a weak D match, TRBD1 (5 bases). In germline, CDR1 is SGHRS, CDR2 YFSETQ. Trimming stripped 4 bases from V and 6 bases from J, with 16 bases between. This CDR3 has 15 amino acids. The CDR3 spells CASSASGSLDEKLFF. Written as DNA, the CDR3 is TGCGCCAGCAGCGCCTCAGGGAGCCTAGATGAAAAACTGTTTTTT.

The V and J genes are TRBV4-1 and TRBJ1-1, with 8 bases fitting TRBD1. Germline loops: CDR1 MGHRA, CDR2 YSYEKL. The CDR3 extends over 14 amino acids. Germline trimming cut 4 bases from V and 4 bases from J; bases unmatched to any gene: 5. The CDR3 DNA follows: TGCGCCAGCAGCCGCCCAGGGGGCGTCACTGAAGCTTTCTTT. Translated, it gives CASSRPGGVTEAFF.

This clonotype was recorded a few times. This rearrangement joins TRBV9 to TRBJ2-3; 7 nucleotides agree with TRBD1. The CDR3 extends over 15 amino acids. Germline-derived CDR1 and CDR2 are SGDLS and YYNGEE. V dropped 3 bases and J dropped 4; count of bases not matched to a gene: 8. CDR3 amino acids: CASSGRGGRADTQYF. Written as DNA, the CDR3 is TGTGCCAGCAGCGGACGAGGGGGCAGGGCAGATACGCAGTATTTT.

This sequence joins TRBV11-2 and TRBJ1-6; no reliable D call. CDR3 length: 13 amino acids. The V and J ends lost 6 bases and 9 bases respectively, with 12 bases between them. Germline CDR1 reads SGHAT; CDR2 reads FQNNGV. This chain's CDR3 is CASRKIGSSPLHF. CDR3 DNA: TGTGCCAGCAGAAAAATAGGGAGTTCACCCCTCCACTTT.

The J gene is TRBJ2-2, the V gene TRBV4-3; TRBD2 agrees at 12 bases. The CDR3 spans 17 residues. The germline V gene encodes CDR1 LGHNA and CDR2 YSLEER. Trimming took 4 bases from V and 7 from J; bases not matched to a gene: 10. The CDR3, as DNA: TGCGCCAGCAGCCCACTCCCTAGCGGGGGGGCGATCGGGGAGCTGTTTTTT. It yields the protein CASSPLPSGGAIGELFF.

This rearrangement joins TRBV27 to TRBJ1-1, with D possibly TRBD1 on 6 matching bases. The length of the CDR3 is 17 residues. Trimming removed 5 bases at V and 5 bases at J, with 24 bases between. The V gene's germline CDR1 is MNHEY and CDR2 SMNVEV (reference sequence). CDR3 DNA sequence: TGTGCCAGCAGTCAAGAGGCCGGGGGCTATGAGGGAACTGAAGCTTTCTTT. Amino acid sequence: CASSQEAGGYEGTEAFF.

This clonotype was counted between two and nine times. This chain links TRBV7-9 with TRBJ2-5, with D tentatively TRBD1 (5 bases). V was pared by 6 bases and J by 5 bases, with 19 bases between. The CDR3 has 15 amino acids. CDR1 is SEHNR, CDR2 FQNEAQ, per germline (reference sequence). The CDR3, as DNA: TGTGCCAGCAGTACAACTACCTCGGCAGGGGAGACCCAGTACTTC. This codes for CASSTTTSAGETQYF.